Listed here is a single TCR beta chain. Its antigen is not identified. Germline assignment: CDR1 SGHRS and CDR2 YFSETQ. Trimming took 0 bases from V and 6 from J; bases not matched to a gene: 5. The CDR3 covers 15 residues. The record originates from a study of shared clonotypes between healthy human individuals. Findings of the study overall: Sequencing depth was predicted to influence how clonotypes are shared among donors.

Using ten immunoSEQ deep assay plates, investigators sequenced unsorted PBMC DNA. Libraries were prepared by immunoSEQ multiplex PCR; TCRdb keeps only in-frame clonotypes and omits some of them. The table has about 480,000 clones, around 79% seen once. The J gene is TRBJ2-1, the V gene TRBV5-1; TRBD2 aligns across 8 bases. Sequencing input: PBMCs. The receptor's source is a woman in her thirties or forties in good health. Some clones in this sample may be carry-over from other donors' samples. CDR3 loop: CASSLALSGANEQFF. In nucleotides, the CDR3 is TGCGCCAGCAGCTTGGCCCTTAGCGGGGCCAATGAGCAGTTCTTC.